These T cell receptor beta chains were read from a single sample in a study of beta chain features in type 1 diabetes. Here immunoSEQ multiplex PCR was the method, and the copy in TCRdb shows in-frame clones only, minus some. Counted here are around 46,000 clones, roughly 40% occurring once; the ten biggest clones make up roughly 0.13%. Sequencing used stem cell memory CD4+ T cells from blood. Source of these receptors: a man aged 25-40 years with type 1 diabetes. Both conserved end residues are trimmed from each CDR3. The order of the fields is clone size, J gene, D gene, V gene, CDR3 protein. D genes are given only for firm matches. A row's size may be missing; if present it is once, few, many or a size class.

>few|TRBJ2-3|.|TRBV6-5
ASTGLAESPDTQY
>few|TRBJ2-1|TRBD2|TRBV7-2
ASRRGLAASYNEQF
>.|TRBJ2-1|TRBD1|TRBV7-2
ASSSRDRSNEQF
>few|TRBJ2-3|TRBD2|TRBV4-1
ASSPTSGSTDTQY
>.|TRBJ1-5|TRBD1|TRBV28
ASSSFGTGPSNQPQH
>few|TRBJ2-1|TRBD2|TRBV19
ASSIGLAGSSYNEQF
>.|TRBJ2-2|.|TRBV4-1
ASSQGTTGELF
>.|TRBJ2-1|.|TRBV5-1
ASSFQGGSYNEQF
>.|TRBJ2-1|.|TRBV29-1
SGSKSGLSYNEQF
>.|TRBJ2-5|.|TRBV20-1
SARVRETQY
>.|TRBJ2-3|TRBD2|TRBV28
ASSQRLAGDTDTQY
>few|TRBJ2-6|.|TRBV9
ASSVGHSGANVLT
>few|TRBJ1-2|.|TRBV4-3
ASSQGPGIRGYT
>few|TRBJ1-2|.|TRBV18
ASSATNRDYGYT
>once|TRBJ2-3|TRBD1|TRBV10-3
AIGDRGRSTDTQY
>.|TRBJ2-1|.|TRBV5-1
ASSLGGEQF